This T cell receptor (beta chain) was profiled in a study of blood T cell repertoires in COVID-19. Overall study context: Some COVID-19 samples were acute and others convalescent; all came from the United States, Italy and Spain. PBMCs, B-cell-depleted T cells, or T cells were the source of the cDNA or gDNA that made up the material.

Under the authors' procedure: Reference gene primer amplification in the assay estimated nucleated cell counts. The protocol was immunoSEQ multiplex PCR, while the TCRdb copy is restricted to in-frame clones and leaves out a portion. V and J calls plus clone size are reproduced from that table; the DNA served to infer D and trimming. Here the sample spans about 520,000 clones, around 85% being singletons. The CDR3 runs 15 residues. Trimming stripped 4 bases from V and 7 bases from J, with 17 bases between. Germline lookup yields CDR1 SGHRS and CDR2 YFSETQ. The sequence was collected from a human donor in a cohort sampled during active COVID-19. The specimen sequenced was peripheral blood. This chain links TRBV5-1 with TRBJ2-2; perhaps TRBD2 as D (5 bases). CDR3 DNA sequence: TGCGCCAGCAGCGGCGGGCTAGCCCCAGGCGGGGAGCTGTTTTTT. It encodes CASSGGLAPGGELFF.